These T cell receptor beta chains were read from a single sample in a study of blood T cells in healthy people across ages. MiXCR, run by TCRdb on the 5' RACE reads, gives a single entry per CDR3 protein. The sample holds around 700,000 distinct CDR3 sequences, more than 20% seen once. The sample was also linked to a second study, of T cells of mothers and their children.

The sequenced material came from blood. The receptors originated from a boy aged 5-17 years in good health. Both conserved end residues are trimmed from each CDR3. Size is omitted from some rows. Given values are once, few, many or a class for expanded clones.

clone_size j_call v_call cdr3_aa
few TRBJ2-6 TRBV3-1 ASSHLSGANVLT
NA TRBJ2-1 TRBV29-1 SLYTGTFAQF
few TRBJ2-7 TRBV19 ASSMGTSGRHPWSEQY
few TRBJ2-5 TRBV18 ASSPTQKETQY
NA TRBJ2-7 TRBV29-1 SVATRQKYEQY
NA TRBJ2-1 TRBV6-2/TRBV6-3 ASSQVSEQF
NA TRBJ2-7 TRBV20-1 SAGSTGTPYVEQY
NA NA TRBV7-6 ASSRTGGTSSYEQY
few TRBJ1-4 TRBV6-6 ASSPPRGRNEKLF
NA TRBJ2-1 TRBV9 ASSVTGTGDLGQF
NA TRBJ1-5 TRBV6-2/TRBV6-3 ASRHPTGTEGQPQH
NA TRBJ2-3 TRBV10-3 AIIQTASTDTQY
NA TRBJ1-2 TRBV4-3 ASSQDPQGVTLSGYT
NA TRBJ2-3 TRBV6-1 ASNPAKRGTDTQY
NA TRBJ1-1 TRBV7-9 ASSLVGKENTEAF
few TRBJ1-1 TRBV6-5 ASSYGDRPSEAF
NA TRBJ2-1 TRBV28 ASRPTSGIKQF
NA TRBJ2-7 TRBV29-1 SVELTTSDSYEQY
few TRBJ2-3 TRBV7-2 ASSSPREASDTQY
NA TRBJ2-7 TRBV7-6 ASSPNLAGGSYEQY
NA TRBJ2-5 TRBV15 ATSRDLRVEDQY
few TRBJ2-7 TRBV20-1 SAQSDRVGTYEQY
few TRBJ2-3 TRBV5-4 ASSLSITSTDTQY
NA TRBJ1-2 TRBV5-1 ASSSGTAGPGYT
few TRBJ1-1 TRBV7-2 ASSLVRGEAF
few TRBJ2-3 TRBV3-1 ASSQVAGDTQY
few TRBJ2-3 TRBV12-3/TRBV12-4 ASSFILGDTQY
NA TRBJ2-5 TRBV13 ASSLGERLAREQY
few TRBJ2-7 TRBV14 ASSRTAGTSGYEQY
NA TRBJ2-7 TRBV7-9 ASSLRESPYEQY
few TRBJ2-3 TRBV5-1 ASSLDLTTDTQY
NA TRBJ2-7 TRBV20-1 SARDFRDRSYEQY
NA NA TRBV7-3 ASSPLTSNEQF
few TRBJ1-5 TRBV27 ASSLFSGDSNQPQH
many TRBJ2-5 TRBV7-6 ASSPTSGQETQY
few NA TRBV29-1 SVDGLAGETSEQF
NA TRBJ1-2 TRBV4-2 TSSQDRGGFNYGYT
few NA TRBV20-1 SAGSSGEQF
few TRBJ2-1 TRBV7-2 ASSFTSGSYNEQF
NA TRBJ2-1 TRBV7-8 ASSLSAEYNEQF
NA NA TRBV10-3 AMGNPGGVEQY
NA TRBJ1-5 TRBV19 ASSEGVNQPQH
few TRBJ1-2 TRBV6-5 ASSSFGIRGGYT
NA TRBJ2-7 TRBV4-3 ASSQARQGPGYEQY
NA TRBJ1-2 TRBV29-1 SVGGQGYYGYT
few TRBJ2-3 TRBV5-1 ASSLSYSSGSKADTQY
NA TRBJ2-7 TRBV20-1 NASVGTSVTYEQY
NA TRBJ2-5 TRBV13 ASTFSSYLQETQY